Listed below are T cell receptor beta chains from one sample, sequenced in a study of cytomegalovirus exposure and HLA in healthy donors. Repertoires were generated with immunoSEQ multiplex PCR, while TCRdb's copy carries only in-frame clones and drops some. Among 200,000 to 250,000 clones listed, more than 75% were seen once. The material sequenced was PBMCs. These receptors were taken from a young man in good health and CMV-seropositive. The CDR3 runs from the conserved cysteine through the conserved F or W. A D gene is named only where the DNA matches it firmly. Size values are once, few and many counts, or a class for expanded clones, and some rows have none.

clone size,V gene,D gene,J gene,CDR3 DNA,CDR3 protein
NA,TRBV6-5,NA,TRBJ2-6,TGTGCCAGCAGTCGGAATCCCTCTGGGGCCAACGTCCTGACTTTC,CASSRNPSGANVLTF
NA,TRBV5-6,TRBD1,TRBJ2-7,TGTGCCAGCAGCTTGCTTCGGGACAGAGTATCGTTT,CASSLLRDRVSF
NA,TRBV20-1,NA,TRBJ1-1,TGCAGTGCTAGTCGAACCACTGAAGCTTTCTTT,CSASRTTEAFF
once,TRBV4-1,NA,TRBJ2-7,TGCGCCAGCAGCCAAGATAGGTTTCGGGGCTCCTACGAGCAGTACTTC,CASSQDRFRGSYEQYF
NA,TRBV6-1,NA,TRBJ1-2,TGTGCCAGCAGTGAAGCAGGAGGGGGCTACACCTTC,CASSEAGGGYTF
NA,TRBV5-1,TRBD2,TRBJ2-5,TGCGCCAGCAGCACCGGGACTAGCGGGCTGGGGGAGACCCAGTACTTC,CASSTGTSGLGETQYF
NA,TRBV19,NA,TRBJ2-7,TGTGCCAGTAGTAAGCGGGACACGGGGGTCGACGAGCAGTACTTC,CASSKRDTGVDEQYF
NA,TRBV6-1,TRBD1,TRBJ2-7,TGTGCCAGCGGAATAGATACCGGGACAGGGTCGAAGCAGTACTTC,CASGIDTGTGSKQYF
once,TRBV4-3,NA,TRBJ1-5,TGCGCCAGCAGCCAAGCGGTTACTCAGCCCCAGCATTTT,CASSQAVTQPQHF
NA,TRBV6-5,TRBD1,TRBJ1-4,TGTGCCAGCAGACGCCGACAGGGGAATAATGAAAAACTGTTTTTT,CASRRRQGNNEKLFF
NA,TRBV5-4,NA,TRBJ2-7,TGTGCCAGCAGCAGCACCGATAGCTCCTACGAGCAGTACTTC,CASSSTDSSYEQYF
NA,TRBV5-1,TRBD2,TRBJ2-1,TGCGCCAGCAGCTTGCTACTAGCGACCTCCTACAATGAGCAGTTCTTC,CASSLLLATSYNEQFF
NA,TRBV5-4,TRBD1,TRBJ1-2,TGTGCCAGCAGCCCGTCAGTCCCAGGGGGACTGAACTATGGCTACACCTTC,CASSPSVPGGLNYGYTF
NA,TRBV28,NA,TRBJ1-5,TGTGCCAGCAGTTTTTTGGGAGGGAATCAGCCCCAGCATTTT,CASSFLGGNQPQHF
NA,TRBV28,TRBD2,TRBJ2-5,TGTGCCAGCAATACAAAGCGGGAGGGCGGGGAGACCCAGTACTTC,CASNTKREGGETQYF
NA,TRBV7-9,TRBD2,TRBJ2-5,TGTGCCAGCAGCCTCCGCAGAGCGGGAGTGGGAGAGACCCAGTACTTC,CASSLRRAGVGETQYF
NA,TRBV18,TRBD2,TRBJ2-1,TGTGCCAGCTCACCGGGACTAGCGGAAAATGAGCAGTTCTTC,CASSPGLAENEQFF
NA,TRBV7-2,TRBD2,TRBJ2-7,TGTGCCAGCAGCTCAGGGACTATTCGTACGGAGCAGTACTTC,CASSSGTIRTEQYF
NA,TRBV5-1,TRBD2,TRBJ2-1,TGCGCCAGCAGCTTGTTCGTCCTAGCGGCCTACAATGAGCAGTTCTTC,CASSLFVLAAYNEQFF
NA,TRBV27,TRBD1,TRBJ2-6,TGTGCCAGCAGTTCTCCGAATCGGGGACAGGGGGCGGTCTCTGGGGCCAACGTCCTGACTTTC,CASSSPNRGQGAVSGANVLTF
NA,TRBV7-7,TRBD2,TRBJ2-5,TGTGCCAGCAGCTTAACAGCGGGGGAGTGGGAGACCCAGTACTTC,CASSLTAGEWETQYF
NA,TRBV11-2,TRBD2,TRBJ2-7,TGTGCCAGCAGCTTAGTAGCGGGACCGTACTCATACGAGCAGTACTTC,CASSLVAGPYSYEQYF
NA,TRBV30,NA,TRBJ1-1,TGTGCCTGGAGCGGCACGGAGAGGGTTTTCTTT,CAWSGTERVFF
NA,TRBV4-1,NA,TRBJ2-7,TGCGCCAGCAGCCAAGCGTCGGTGCAGGGCTACGAGCAGTACTTC,CASSQASVQGYEQYF
NA,TRBV4-1,NA,TRBJ2-3,TGCGCCAGCAGCGAGCGCGGTTACGATACGCAGTATTTT,CASSERGYDTQYF
NA,TRBV28,NA,TRBJ2-5,TGTGCCAGCAGTTCTCACGGAGCGGAGACCCAGTACTTC,CASSSHGAETQYF
NA,TRBV18,NA,TRBJ2-7,TGTGCCAGCTCACCACCGGAGGGGTCCTACGAGCAGTACTTC,CASSPPEGSYEQYF
NA,TRBV7-3,NA,TRBJ2-1,TGTGCCAGCAGGCCCGGTCAGGAGCCTGAGCAGTTCTTC,CASRPGQEPEQFF
NA,TRBV7-6,NA,TRBJ2-5,TGTGCCAGCAGCTTAGCGCCCGGGACCCCCGGAGAGACCCAGTACTTC,CASSLAPGTPGETQYF
few,TRBV6-5,NA,TRBJ1-2,TGTGCCAGCAGGGTAGCCGGGTTCGGCTACACCTTC,CASRVAGFGYTF
NA,TRBV6-6,NA,TRBJ2-7,TGTGCCAGCAGTTACTCTGTCGCGGGTTCCCACGAGCAGTACTTC,CASSYSVAGSHEQYF
NA,TRBV27,TRBD1,TRBJ1-1,TGTGCCAGCAAATCGACAGGGGGCACTGAAGCTTTCTTT,CASKSTGGTEAFF